The text below deals with one TCR beta chain. This sample was taken from a study of PD-L1 blockade in urothelial cancer. Time point in this sample: peripheral blood 6 weeks after treatment start. Anywhere from 1 to 8 samples came from each patient, spanning pretreatment and on-treatment. The V gene lost 1 base and the J gene lost 4 bases, with 13 bases spanning the gap. The CDR3 runs to 16 residues. The germline V gene encodes CDR1 SEHNR and CDR2 FQNEAQ (reference sequence). The protocol was immunoSEQ multiplex PCR, while the TCRdb copy is restricted to in-frame clones and leaves out a portion. The sample includes more than 60,000 clones, about 88% of them seen just once.

The sequencing here drew on PBMCs, taken around atezolizumab (anti-PD-L1) treatment. This clonotype originated in a man in his 60s with urothelial cancer. The gene calls are TRBV7-9 and TRBJ2-2, with D possibly being TRBD2 (5 bases). The CDR3 DNA reads as TGTGCCAGCAGCTTAGGGGCAGGTGGACTCACCGGGGAGCTGTTTTTT. Its translation is CASSLGAGGLTGELFF.